This T cell receptor (beta chain) was identified during a study of regulatory T cells in long-lasting Graves disease. Trimming cost V 7 bases and J 1 base, with 14 bases left between them. The CDR3 runs to 15 residues. CDR1 is KGHDR, CDR2 SFDVKD, per germline. HTBI primers from iRepertoire and Arm-PCR of CDR3 regions yielded the TCR beta libraries. TCRdb reprocessed the multiplex PCR reads with MiXCR, giving one entry per CDR3 protein. The sample has 650,000 to 850,000 distinct CDR3 sequences, around 30% seen once. Sample time point: persistent/refractory GD, antithyroid drugs over 5 years with positive TRAb. PBMC-extracted RNA yielded the TCR library. Guidelines of the American Thyroid Association were used to diagnose Graves' disease.

This sequence joins TRBV24-1 and TRBJ2-3, with D perhaps given as TRBD1 or TRBD2 (5 bases each). Source: peripheral blood mononuclear cells (PBMCs), taken when the disease was refractory, from a patient treated with antithyroid drugs. This TCR was sampled from a female donor with Graves disease. This CDR3 is CATSNTRGGTDTQYF. DNA of the CDR3: TGTGCCACCAGCAACACTCGGGGCGGCACAGATACGCAGTATTTT.